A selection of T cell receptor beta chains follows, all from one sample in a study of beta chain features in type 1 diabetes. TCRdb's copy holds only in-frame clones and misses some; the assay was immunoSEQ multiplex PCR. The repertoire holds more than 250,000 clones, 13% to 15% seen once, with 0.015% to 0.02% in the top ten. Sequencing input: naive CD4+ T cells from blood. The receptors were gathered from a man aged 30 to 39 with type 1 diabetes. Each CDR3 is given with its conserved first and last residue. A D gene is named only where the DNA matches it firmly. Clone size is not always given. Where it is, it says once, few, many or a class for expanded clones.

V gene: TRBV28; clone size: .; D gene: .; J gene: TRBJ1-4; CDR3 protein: CASRYSDRSFKLFF; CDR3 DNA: TGTGCCAGCCGGTACTCAGACAGATCCTTTAAACTGTTTTTT
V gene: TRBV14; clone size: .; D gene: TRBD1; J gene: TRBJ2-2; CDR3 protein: CASSPTGEVRELFF; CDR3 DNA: TGTGCCAGCAGCCCGACAGGGGAGGTGCGGGAGCTGTTTTTT
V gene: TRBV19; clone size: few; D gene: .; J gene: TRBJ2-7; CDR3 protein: CASKSRSHEQYF; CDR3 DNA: TGTGCCAGTAAGTCGAGGTCCCACGAGCAGTACTTC
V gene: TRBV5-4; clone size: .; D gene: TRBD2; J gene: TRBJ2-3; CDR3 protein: CASTLGLATDTQYF; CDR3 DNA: TGTGCCAGCACCCTTGGACTAGCGACAGATACGCAGTATTTT
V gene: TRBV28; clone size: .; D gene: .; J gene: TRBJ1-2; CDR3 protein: CASNSPGGYTF; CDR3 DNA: TGTGCCAGCAACTCCCCAGGGGGCTACACCTTC
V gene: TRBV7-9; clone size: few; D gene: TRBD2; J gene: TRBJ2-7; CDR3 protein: CASSPGSSGTTYEQYF; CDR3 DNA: TGTGCCAGCAGCCCAGGATCTAGCGGGACGACCTACGAGCAGTACTTC
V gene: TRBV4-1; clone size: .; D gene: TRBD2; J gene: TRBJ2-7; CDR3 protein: CASSPGRGASGSEQYF; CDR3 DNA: TGCGCCAGCAGCCCCGGAAGGGGGGCTAGCGGGAGCGAGCAGTACTTC
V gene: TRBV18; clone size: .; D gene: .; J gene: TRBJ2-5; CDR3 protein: CASSQREGQETQYF; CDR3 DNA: TGTGCCAGCTCCCAGAGAGAGGGACAAGAGACCCAGTACTTC
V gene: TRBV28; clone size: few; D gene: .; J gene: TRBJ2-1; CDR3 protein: CASSSILEDEQFF; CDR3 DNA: TGTGCCAGCAGTTCTATTCTCGAAGATGAGCAGTTCTTC
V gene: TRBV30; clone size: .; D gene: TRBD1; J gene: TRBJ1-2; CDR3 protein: CAWKRGQAYGYTF; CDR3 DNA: TGTGCCTGGAAGAGGGGACAGGCCTATGGCTACACCTTC
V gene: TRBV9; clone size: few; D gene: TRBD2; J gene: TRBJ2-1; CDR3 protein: CASSVEVAGAYNEQFF; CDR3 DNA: TGTGCCAGCAGCGTAGAAGTAGCGGGAGCCTACAATGAGCAGTTCTTC
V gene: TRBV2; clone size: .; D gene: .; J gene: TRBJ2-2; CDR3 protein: CASLDSNGELFF; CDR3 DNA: TGTGCCAGCCTGGACAGTAACGGGGAGCTGTTTTTT
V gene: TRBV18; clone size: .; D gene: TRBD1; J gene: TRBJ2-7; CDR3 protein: CASSPNGQGAYEQYF; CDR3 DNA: TGTGCCAGCTCGCCCAATGGACAGGGTGCCTACGAGCAGTACTTC
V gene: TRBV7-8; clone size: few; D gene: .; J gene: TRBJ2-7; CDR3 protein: CASSFSGLTYEQYF; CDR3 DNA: TGTGCCAGCAGCTTTAGCGGCCTTACCTACGAGCAGTACTTC
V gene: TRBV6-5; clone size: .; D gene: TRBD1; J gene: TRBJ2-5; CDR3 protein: CASSSAGQGGETQYF; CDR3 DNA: TGTGCCAGCAGCTCCGCCGGACAGGGCGGAGAGACCCAGTACTTC
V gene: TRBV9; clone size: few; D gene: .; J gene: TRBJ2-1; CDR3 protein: CASSADRAGGEQFF; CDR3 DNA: TGTGCCAGCAGCGCCGACAGGGCGGGGGGAGAGCAGTTCTTC
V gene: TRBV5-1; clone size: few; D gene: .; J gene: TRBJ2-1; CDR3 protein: CASSLEKLEQFF; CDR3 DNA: TGCGCCAGCAGCTTGGAGAAGCTTGAGCAGTTCTTC
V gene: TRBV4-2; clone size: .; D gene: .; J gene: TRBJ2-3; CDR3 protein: CASSQVQGLSTDTQYF; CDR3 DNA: TGTGCCAGCAGCCAAGTTCAGGGCCTGAGCACAGATACGCAGTATTTT
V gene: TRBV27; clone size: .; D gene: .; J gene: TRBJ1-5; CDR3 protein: CASSFGGQPQHF; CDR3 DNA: TGTGCCAGCAGTTTCGGCGGTCAGCCCCAGCATTTT
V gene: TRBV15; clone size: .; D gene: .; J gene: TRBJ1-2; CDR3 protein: CATSQTGGYGYTF; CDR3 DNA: TGTGCCACCAGCCAGACTGGCGGCTATGGCTACACCTTC